The 32 T cell receptor beta chains presented below share a single source sample, sequenced in a study of naive and memory T cell subsets. A UMI-containing oligonucleotide was joined by 3' ligation to the TCR cDNA template. Four PCR rounds used nested alpha and beta constant region primers plus the SP2 primer. TCRdb called the 5' RACE reads again in MiXCR, with one record for every CDR3 protein. The table lists about 48,000 distinct CDR3 sequences, approximately 4.5% of them singletons. Source of these receptors: a female donor in good health.

This clonotype has ten or more counts. This chain joins TRBV28 and TRBJ2-3, with D unresolved. CDR1 and CDR2 from the germline V gene are MDHEN and SYDVKM. The ends were cut back, 7 bases at V and 0 bases at J, with 17 bases in the middle. CDR3 length: 16 amino acids. DNA of the CDR3: TGTGCCAGCACGGGCCAGCTTCTCGCTAGCACAGATACGCAGTATTTT. Its protein product is CASTGQLLASTDTQYF.

This clonotype has at least ten counts. The rearrangement links TRBV20-1 to TRBJ1-2, with D uncertain. The CDR3 has 14 residues. V was pared by 1 base and J by 6 bases, with 15 bases between. Germline V lookup: CDR1 DFQATT, CDR2 SNEGSKA (reference sequence). The CDR3 reads CSARGSDVPNGYTF. Here the CDR3 DNA reads TGCAGTGCTAGAGGGTCCGACGTTCCTAATGGCTACACCTTC.

Worth noting for this clonotype: A read error may explain this, as a much larger clone is one base away. This chain links TRBV29-1 with TRBJ2-5, with 7 bases that match TRBD2. CDR3 length: 15 amino acids. The germline gives CDR1 SQVTM, CDR2 ANQGSEA. DNA of the CDR3: TGCAGCGTTGGTCTGCGGGAGACTCGGCAAGGGACCCAGTACTTC. Its protein product is CSVGLRETRQGTQYF.

This clonotype was recorded at least ten times. The chain links TRBV27 to TRBJ2-3; D gene ambiguous. The V end was cut by 2 bases, the J end by 4 bases, with 13 bases between. CDR3 length: 15 amino acids. Germline lookup yields CDR1 MNHEY and CDR2 SMNVEV (reference sequence). The CDR3 DNA reads as TGTGCCAGCAGTTTACTTCCTCGAAAGGCAGATACGCAGTATTTT. The encoded protein is CASSLLPRKADTQYF.

CDR3 sequence reads: CASSTGRPKWTIYF. CDR3 nucleotides: TGTGCCAGCTCAACAGGACGGCCGAAGTGGACCATATATTTT. V gene TRBV18 combines with J gene TRBJ1-3, with D maybe TRBD1 (5 bases). Trimming removed 5 bases at V and 10 bases at J, with 18 bases between. The CDR3 covers 14 residues. Germline V gene sequence: CDR1 KGHSH, CDR2 LQKENI.

The table lists this clonotype with many counts. The V call is TRBV29-1, the J call TRBJ1-2; TRBD1 aligns across 8 bases. After removal of 2 bases from V and 8 bases from J, the junction contained 7 bases not matched to a gene. Germline loops: CDR1 SQVTM, CDR2 ANQGSEA. CDR3 length: 13 amino acids. The CDR3 spells CSVERTGLGGYTF. The DNA of the CDR3 is TGCAGCGTTGAAAGGACAGGGTTGGGCGGCTACACCTTC.

In its sample, this clonotype was seen many times. This rearrangement joins TRBV30 to TRBJ2-7; maybe TRBD1 (5 bases). Germline CDR1 GTSNPN, CDR2 SVGIG (reference sequence). Trimming left V 2 bases short and J 1 base short, with 6 bases between. This CDR3 spans 12 amino acids. DNA for the CDR3: TGTGCCTGGAGTCGACAGTCCTACGAGCAGTACTTC. Translating gives CAWSRQSYEQYF.

On this clonotype itself: A much bigger clone sits one base away, suggesting this may be a read error. The chain joins TRBV6-2 or TRBV6-3 to TRBJ2-7, with 11 bases identical to TRBD1. V shed 0 bases and J 4 bases; nucleotides not matched to a gene: 5. This CDR3 has 16 amino acids. Germline-derived CDR1 and CDR2 are MNHEY and SVGEGT. DNA of the CDR3: TGTGCCAGCAGTTACTCGATGGACAGGGGGCTATACGAGCAGTACTTC. It is translated as CASSYSMDRGLYEQYF.

This clonotype was seen only a few times. This chain joins TRBV6-5 and TRBJ2-5, with 16 bases aligning to TRBD2. The CDR3 length is 15 residues. Germline CDR1 is MNHEY and CDR2 is SVGAGI. V lost 5 bases to trimming and J lost 6 bases; unmatched junction nucleotides: 3. CDR3 in amino acids: CASSPGLAGGKTQYF. Here the CDR3 DNA reads TGTGCCAGCAGTCCGGGACTAGCGGGAGGGAAGACCCAGTACTTC.

This clonotype has ten or more counts. The chain recombines TRBV7-9 with TRBJ2-2; TRBD2 matches 9 bases. Germline V gene data show CDR1 as SEHNR and CDR2 as FQNEAQ (reference sequence). V gave up 2 bases and J gave up 4 bases; unmatched junction bases: 5. CDR3 length equals 16 residues. This chain's CDR3 is CASSLSPTSGTGELFF. CDR3 in DNA: TGTGCCAGCAGCTTATCTCCGACTAGCGGCACCGGGGAGCTGTTTTTT.

This clonotype was counted at least ten times. The rearrangement uses TRBV20-1 and TRBJ2-3, with 8 nucleotides matching TRBD2. After removal of 3 bases from V and 2 bases from J, the junction contained 7 bases not matched to a gene. The CDR3 extends over 15 amino acids. The germline V gene has CDR1 DFQATT and CDR2 SNEGSKA (reference sequence). As DNA, the CDR3 is TGCAGTGCTAGGCGGGGGGAAGCGTTCACAGATACGCAGTATTTT. As protein: CSARRGEAFTDTQYF.

Comments on this clonotype: This may arise from a read error, as a much more abundant clone is one base away. The chain recombines TRBV30 with TRBJ2-1; no firm D call. Germline V lookup: CDR1 GTSNPN, CDR2 SVGIG (reference sequence). There are 13 residues in the CDR3. Trimming cost V 8 bases and J 6 bases, with 17 bases left between them. CDR3 nucleotides: TGTGCCCGGTCCCGGCCGACGAGCAATGAGCAGTTCTTC. The encoded protein is CARSRPTSNEQFF.

This clonotype occurred many times. The chain combines TRBV9 with TRBJ2-1; D is possibly TRBD1 (5 bases). V lost 0 bases, J lost 8 bases, and 9 bases lay in between. The CDR3 length is 13 residues. Germline V gene sequence: CDR1 SGDLS, CDR2 YYNGEE. The CDR3 loop is CASSVEGRDEQFF. The CDR3 region has the DNA TGTGCCAGCAGCGTAGAGGGCAGGGATGAGCAGTTCTTC. The variable domain in full, completed from reference TRBV9 and TRBJ2-1, reads DSGVTQTPKHLITATGQRVTLRCSPRSGDLSVYWYQQSLDQGLQFLIQYYNGEERAKGNILERFSAQQFPDLHSELNLSSLELGDSALYFCASSVEGRDEQFFGPGTRLTVL.

This clonotype was observed at least ten times. The chain links TRBV24-1 to TRBJ2-1, with 8 bases aligning to TRBD2. The length of the CDR3 is 16 residues. The germline gives CDR1 KGHDR, CDR2 SFDVKD. V trimming: 11 bases; J trimming: 5 bases; junction bases outside the gene matches: 16. The CDR3 region has the DNA TGTGCCAACATACTGCGGGCGGGAGGAGTGGACAATGAGCAGTTCTTC. Protein sequence: CANILRAGGVDNEQFF.

This clonotype was seen many times. V and J are TRBV28 and TRBJ2-5; D possibly uses TRBD1 or TRBD2 (5 bases each). CDR1 is MDHEN and CDR2 is SYDVKM in the germline V gene. The CDR3 spans 16 residues. The V and J ends lost 2 bases and 2 bases respectively, with 15 bases between them. Here the CDR3 reads CASSLGGMGRQETQYF. CDR3 coding DNA: TGTGCCAGCAGTTTAGGGGGTATGGGGCGTCAAGAGACCCAGTACTTC.

This clonotype was observed at least ten times. The chain couples TRBV27 to TRBJ2-3, with 8 bases aligning to TRBD1. V trimming: 5 bases; J trimming: 2 bases; junction bases outside the gene matches: 6. Germline V lookup: CDR1 MNHEY, CDR2 SMNVEV (reference sequence). The CDR3 has 15 residues. As DNA, the CDR3 is TGTGCCAGCAGTCTGGACAGGGCAGACACAGATACGCAGTATTTT. Translated: CASSLDRADTDTQYF.

The rearrangement uses TRBV5-4 and TRBJ2-7; 7 bases are a match to TRBD1. Germline V gives CDR1 SGHNT, CDR2 YYREEE (reference sequence). V shed 4 bases, J shed 1 base, and the junction held 5 bases outside the gene matches. The CDR3 contains 14 residues. In DNA form, the CDR3 reads TGTGCCAGCAGCCTAGAGGGGGCTTCCTACGAGCAGTACTTC. This codes for CASSLEGASYEQYF. Combining the CDR3 with reference TRBV5-4 and TRBJ2-7 gives the whole variable domain ETGVTQSPTHLIKTRGQQVTLRCSSQSGHNTVSWYQQALGQGPQFIFQYYREEENGRGNFPPRFSGLQFPNYSSELNVNALELDDSALYLCASSLEGASYEQYFGPGTRLTVT.

At least ten counts were recorded for this clonotype. This rearrangement joins TRBV11-2 to TRBJ2-3, with 7 positions matching TRBD2. The CDR3 length is 13 residues. Germline V gives CDR1 SGHAT, CDR2 FQNNGV. V dropped 8 bases and J dropped 4; count of bases not matched to a gene: 6. CDR3 bases: TGTGCCAGCGCGGGGGTGGTCCCAGATACGCAGTATTTT. Translating gives CASAGVVPDTQYF.

This clonotype was seen repeatedly, ten times or more. The chain is built from TRBV29-1 and TRBJ1-2, with 7 bases matching TRBD1. This CDR3 has 14 residues. Germline V gene data show CDR1 as SQVTM and CDR2 as ANQGSEA. The ends lost 4 bases at V and 0 bases at J; junction bases unmatched: 5. The CDR3 DNA reads TGCAGCGTTGGGCAGGGGGGGACTAACTATGGCTACACCTTC. Residues: CSVGQGGTNYGYTF.

This clonotype was counted ten times or more. The genes are TRBV7-8 and TRBJ1-1, with D unresolved. V lost 1 base and J lost 4, with 7 bases in between. In germline, CDR1 is SGHVS, CDR2 FQNEAQ. The length of the CDR3 is 13 residues. CDR3 sequence: CASSLGQSTEAFF. The CDR3 DNA is TGTGCCAGCAGCTTAGGTCAAAGCACTGAAGCTTTCTTT.

This clonotype came up many times. CDR3 amino acids: CASSPGRGGGNTIYF. CDR3 nucleotide sequence: TGTGCCAGCAGCCCCGGGAGGGGCGGTGGAAACACCATATATTTT. The chain carries TRBV6-6 and TRBJ1-3; perhaps TRBD1 as D (5 bases). Germline V CDR1 and CDR2: MNHNY, SVGAGI (reference sequence). V gave up 6 bases and J gave up 3 bases, with 15 bases separating them. This CDR3 has 15 amino acids.

This clonotype came up many times. The genes are TRBV6-6 and TRBJ2-1, with TRBD2 identical over 9 bases. Per the germline V gene, CDR1 is MNHNY and CDR2 is SVGAGI (reference sequence). V lost 2 bases and J lost 6; bases outside the gene matches: 14. The CDR3 runs to 18 residues. As DNA, the CDR3 is TGTGCCAGCAGTTACCAAGCTAGCGGGGCTCGGACGGGCAATGAGCAGTTCTTC. This translates into CASSYQASGARTGNEQFF.

In the case of this clonotype: A much larger clone differs from this one at a single base, so this may be a read error. The V call is TRBV24-1, the J call TRBJ2-5, with TRBD2 matching 12 bases. Trimming removed 4 bases from V and 1 base from J; junction bases left unmatched: 9. Germline-derived CDR1 and CDR2 are KGHDR and SFDVKD. The length of the CDR3 is 18 residues. The CDR3 sequence: CATSDRLTSGRPQETQYF. As DNA, the CDR3 is TGTGCCACCAGTGACCGCCTTACTAGCGGGAGGCCCCAAGAGACCCAGTACTTC.

This clonotype showed up many times. The chain is built from TRBV14 and TRBJ1-1; unclear D gene. Germline V gene lookup returns CDR1 SGHDN and CDR2 FVKESK. Trimming took off 1 base at V and 1 base at J, with 10 bases between the two ends. The CDR3 has 15 amino acids. The DNA of the CDR3 is TGTGCCAGCAGCCAAGTTTACAGCTCGAACACTGAAGCTTTCTTT. This gives the protein CASSQVYSSNTEAFF.

This clonotype was detected a few times. This chain joins TRBV11-2 and TRBJ2-3, with a possible D match to TRBD2 (5 bases). Germline CDR1 reads SGHAT; CDR2 reads FQNNGV. This CDR3 region has 16 residues. Trimming took off 3 bases at V and 2 bases at J, with 15 bases between the two ends. The CDR3 loop is CASSLLGSWNTDTQYF. The CDR3 DNA follows: TGTGCCAGCAGCTTGTTAGGGAGTTGGAACACAGATACGCAGTATTTT.

This clonotype occurred many times. The chain links TRBV28 to TRBJ1-4, with unresolved D. Trimming removed 1 base from V and 6 bases from J, with 9 bases in between. This CDR3 is built from 14 residues. Germline loops: CDR1 MDHEN, CDR2 SYDVKM. The CDR3: CASSLSGGDEKLFF. The CDR3 nucleotides are TGTGCCAGCAGTTTATCCGGTGGGGATGAAAAACTGTTTTTT.

This clonotype was seen ten or more times. The rearrangement joins TRBV5-6 to TRBJ2-7; D not certain. The V gene lost 4 bases and the J gene lost 1 base, with 6 bases spanning the gap. The CDR3 is 12 amino acids. Germline assignment: CDR1 SGHDT and CDR2 YYEEEE. The CDR3 loop is CASSGSSYEQYF. The CDR3 DNA sequence: TGTGCCAGCAGCGGAAGTTCCTACGAGCAGTACTTC.

This clonotype was seen ten or more times. The chain recombines TRBV28 with TRBJ2-3; D might be TRBD1 (6 bases). The CDR3 runs 15 residues. The germline gives CDR1 MDHEN, CDR2 SYDVKM. Trimming left V 7 bases short and J 2 bases short, with 16 bases between. CDR3: CASKLFRGPTDTQYF. The CDR3 region has the DNA TGTGCCAGCAAGCTTTTCAGGGGACCCACAGATACGCAGTATTTT.

This clonotype was detected many times. The chain is built from TRBV5-5 and TRBJ1-3, with 8 bases identical to TRBD1. V was pared by 1 base and J by 8 bases, with 2 bases of the junction left unmatched. CDR1 and CDR2 from the germline V gene are SGHKS and YYEKEE (reference sequence). CDR3 size: 13 residues. The CDR3 DNA follows: TGTGCCAGCAGCTTGACAGGGGGAGACACCATATATTTT. Protein sequence: CASSLTGGDTIYF.

The V gene is TRBV6-1, the J gene TRBJ2-1, with 13 bases identical to TRBD2. The V gene end was trimmed by 8 bases and the J gene end by 13 bases; junction bases not matched to a gene: 14. Germline lookup yields CDR1 MNHNS and CDR2 SASEGT. This CDR3 has 15 amino acids. Here the CDR3 reads CASSPGTSGTVDQFF. The CDR3 bases are TGTGCCAGCTCTCCCGGGACTAGCGGGACTGTAGATCAGTTCTTC.

This clonotype came up many times. V usage is TRBV5-5 and J usage is TRBJ1-6; a weak D match, TRBD1 (5 bases). With 3 bases removed from V and 7 bases from J, the gap between germline ends came to 17 bases. CDR3 length: 16 residues. CDR1 and CDR2 from the germline V gene are SGHKS and YYEKEE (reference sequence). The CDR3 protein is CASSSFSGQGNSPLHF. CDR3 nucleotide sequence: TGTGCCAGCAGCTCATTTTCAGGGCAGGGAAATTCACCCCTCCACTTT. Combining the CDR3 with reference TRBV5-5 and TRBJ1-6 gives the whole variable domain DAGVTQSPTHLIKTRGQQVTLRCSPISGHKSVSWYQQVLGQGPQFIFQYYEKEERGRGNFPDRFSARQFPNYSSELNVNALLLGDSALYLCASSSFSGQGNSPLHFGNGTRLTVT.

This clonotype came up many times. The J gene is TRBJ1-1, the V gene TRBV29-1; D not resolved. V lost 7 bases and J lost 2, with 17 bases in between. Germline V gene sequence: CDR1 SQVTM, CDR2 ANQGSEA. The CDR3 consists of 14 residues. CDR3: CSAGVSGYNTEAFF. As DNA, the CDR3 is TGCAGCGCCGGTGTGAGCGGATATAACACTGAAGCTTTCTTT.